The 16 T cell receptor beta chains below were found in one sample sequenced in a study of somatic mutations in cytotoxic T cells in rheumatoid arthritis. Profiled with immunoSEQ multiplex PCR; TCRdb holds only in-frame clones, not every one. Of about 15,000 clones detected, approximately 72% appear once; the ten largest clones hold 8.5% to 12%. Input material: CD8+ T cells sorted from blood. These receptors all stem from an adult with rheumatoid arthritis.

This chain joins TRBV7-9 and TRBJ2-7, with a possible D match to TRBD1 (5 bases). V lost 6 bases and J lost 5, with 11 bases in between. The germline V gene has CDR1 SEHNR and CDR2 FQNEAQ (reference sequence). This CDR3 spans 12 amino acids. The CDR3 sequence is CASSTGHHEQYF. The CDR3 region has the DNA TGTGCCAGCAGTACCGGACATCACGAGCAGTACTTC.

Written as DNA, the CDR3 is TGTGCCTGGGGCATCTCCTACGAGCAGTACTTC. This encodes CAWGISYEQYF. The V gene is TRBV30, the J gene TRBJ2-7; D gene unclear. V was cut by 5 bases and J by 0 bases, with 5 bases left in between. The CDR3 is made up of 11 amino acids. From germline, CDR1 is GTSNPN and CDR2 SVGIG (reference sequence).

V gene TRBV5-6 combines with J gene TRBJ2-1, with TRBD1 matching over 10 bases. The CDR3 consists of 16 residues. Germline values: CDR1 SGHDT, CDR2 YYEEEE. Trimming removed 3 bases from V and 6 bases from J; junction bases left unmatched: 9. This CDR3 reads CASSWGTGDPLNEQFF. The CDR3 nucleotides are TGTGCCAGCAGCTGGGGGACAGGGGACCCCCTCAATGAGCAGTTCTTC.

The rearrangement uses TRBV27 and TRBJ2-3; 8 nucleotides match TRBD1. The V gene's germline CDR1 is MNHEY and CDR2 SMNVEV (reference sequence). The CDR3 covers 15 residues. J was trimmed by 1 base and V by 6 bases; bases with no gene match: 6. CDR3 nucleotides: TGTGCCAGCAGGCCAGACAGGGGCCGCACAGATACGCAGTATTTT. Translated, it gives CASRPDRGRTDTQYF.

This clone was seen a few times. This chain uses TRBV7-9 with TRBJ1-1; D is unclear. Per the germline V gene, CDR1 is SEHNR and CDR2 is FQNEAQ (reference sequence). V lost 2 bases, J lost 0 bases, and 7 bases lay in between. This CDR3 is built from 14 residues. In nucleotides, the CDR3 is TGTGCCAGCAGCTTATTGGGGATGAACACTGAAGCTTTCTTT. This translates into CASSLLGMNTEAFF.

The chain carries TRBV6-1 and TRBJ1-1; 7 bases are a match to TRBD1. Germline V gives CDR1 MNHNS, CDR2 SASEGT. The CDR3 has 14 amino acids. The trim removed 6 bases at V and 3 bases at J, leaving 7 bases unmatched. The CDR3 sequence is CASRTGLTDTEAFF. As DNA, the CDR3 is TGTGCCAGCAGGACAGGGTTGACGGACACTGAAGCTTTCTTT.

This clone was picked up a small number of times. V gene TRBV28 combines with J gene TRBJ1-1; D is uncertain. V gave up 6 bases and J gave up 6 bases, with 5 bases separating them. The CDR3 is made up of 10 amino acids. Germline loops: CDR1 MDHEN, CDR2 SYDVKM. For the CDR3, the DNA is TGTGCCAGCAGCGACGCTGAAGCTTTCTTT. Protein sequence: CASSDAEAFF.

This clone has just a few counts. The J gene is TRBJ1-2, the V gene TRBV4-1, with D possibly matching TRBD1 (6 bases). Looked up from germline, CDR1 is MGHRA and CDR2 is YSYEKL. Trimming cost V 4 bases and J 4 bases, with 10 bases left between them. This CDR3 is built from 13 residues. The CDR3 DNA follows: TGCGCCAGCAGCCTTCAGGGGTCCTATGGCTACACCTTC. It yields the protein CASSLQGSYGYTF.

J is TRBJ2-3 and V is TRBV7-9; 7 nucleotides agree with TRBD1. J was trimmed by 6 bases and V by 5 bases; bases with no gene match: 11. This CDR3 has 15 amino acids. The germline gives CDR1 SEHNR, CDR2 FQNEAQ (reference sequence). This CDR3 is CASSPGAGGVDTQYF. The CDR3 coding sequence is TGTGCCAGCAGCCCAGGGGCAGGGGGAGTGGATACGCAGTATTTT. The variable domain in full, with the rest retrieved from reference TRBV7-9 and TRBJ2-3, is DTGVSQNPRHKITKRGQNVTFRCDPISEHNRLYWYRQTLGQGPEFLTYFQNEAQLEKSRLLSDRFSAERPKGSFSTLEIQRTEQGDSAMYLCASSPGAGGVDTQYFGPGTRLTVL.

The chain is built from TRBV9 and TRBJ1-1, with D perhaps TRBD1 (6 bases). The CDR3 covers 19 residues. Looked up from germline, CDR1 is SGDLS and CDR2 is YYNGEE. With 4 bases removed from V and 3 bases from J, the gap between germline ends came to 28 bases. The CDR3 DNA reads TGTGCCAGCAGCTCATTCGCCTCAGGGGATTTGGACCTTCACACTGAAGCTTTCTTT. Amino acid sequence: CASSSFASGDLDLHTEAFF.

The chain couples TRBV9 to TRBJ2-3; 14 bases agree with TRBD2. V shed 3 bases and J 3 bases; nucleotides not matched to a gene: 15. This CDR3 comprises 20 residues. Germline values: CDR1 SGDLS, CDR2 YYNGEE. The CDR3 DNA follows: TGTGCCAGCAGCGCCCCGGTGACTAGCGGGGGGGCAGGGGGAACAGATACGCAGTATTTT. Amino acids: CASSAPVTSGGAGGTDTQYF.

The chain combines TRBV5-1 with TRBJ2-1; 8 bases are shared with TRBD2. The CDR3 is 16 residues long. With V trimmed by 0 bases and J by 3 bases, 5 bases remained unmatched. Germline lookup yields CDR1 SGHRS and CDR2 YFSETQ. The CDR3 here is CASSLGRGADYNEQFF. CDR3 in DNA: TGCGCCAGCAGCTTGGGGCGGGGGGCCGACTACAATGAGCAGTTCTTC.

In DNA form, the CDR3 reads TGTGCCTGGAGTCCCCCCGTGAACACTGAAGCTTTCTTT. This codes for CAWSPPVNTEAFF. The V call is TRBV30, the J call TRBJ1-1; no definite D call. Trimming took 2 bases from V and 0 from J, leaving 7 bases between them. The germline V gene has CDR1 GTSNPN and CDR2 SVGIG (reference sequence). The CDR3 runs 13 residues.

The rearrangement joins TRBV2 to TRBJ2-5, with 8 bases identical to TRBD1. In germline, CDR1 is SNHLY, CDR2 FYNNEI. Trimming cost V 10 bases and J 1 base; bases outside gene matches: 2. The CDR3 runs to 12 residues. The CDR3 here is CATQGAQETQYF. The CDR3 nucleotides are TGTGCCACCCAGGGGGCCCAAGAGACCCAGTACTTC.

V is TRBV7-9 and J is TRBJ2-1, with unresolved D. Trimming cost V 5 bases and J 4 bases, with 6 bases left between them. This CDR3 has 12 amino acids. Germline CDR1 reads SEHNR; CDR2 reads FQNEAQ (reference sequence). Here the CDR3 reads CASSVMYNEQFF. CDR3 bases: TGTGCCAGCAGCGTTATGTACAATGAGCAGTTCTTC.

This chain's CDR3 is CAIREGQNNEQFF. CDR3 DNA sequence: TGTGCCATCAGAGAGGGGCAGAACAATGAGCAGTTCTTC. The genes are TRBV10-3 and TRBJ2-1; D is perhaps TRBD1 or TRBD2 (5 bases each). CDR3 length: 13 amino acids. Between the trimmed V and J ends, which lost 6 bases and 5 bases, there was a span of 11 bases. Looked up from germline, CDR1 is ENHRY and CDR2 is SYGVKD.